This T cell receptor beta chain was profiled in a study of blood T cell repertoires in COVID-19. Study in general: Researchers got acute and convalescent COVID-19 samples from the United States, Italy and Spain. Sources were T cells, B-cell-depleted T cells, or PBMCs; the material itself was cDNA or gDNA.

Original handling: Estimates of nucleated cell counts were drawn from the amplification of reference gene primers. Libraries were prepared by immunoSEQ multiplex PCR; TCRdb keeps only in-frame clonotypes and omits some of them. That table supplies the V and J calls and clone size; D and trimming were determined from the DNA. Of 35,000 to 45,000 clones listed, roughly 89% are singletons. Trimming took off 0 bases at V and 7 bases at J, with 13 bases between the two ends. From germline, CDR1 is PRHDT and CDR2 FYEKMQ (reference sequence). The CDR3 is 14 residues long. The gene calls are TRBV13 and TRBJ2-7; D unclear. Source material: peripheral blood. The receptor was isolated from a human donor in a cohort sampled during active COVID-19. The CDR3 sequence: CASSLGDGAREQYF. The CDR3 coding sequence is TGTGCCAGCAGCTTAGGTGACGGTGCGAGGGAGCAGTACTTC.